The 6 T cell receptor beta chains reported below all come from one sample, sequenced in a study of identical twins. TCRdb re-called the 5' RACE reads through MiXCR, storing one row per CDR3 protein. The sample has 250,000 or so distinct CDR3 sequences; roughly 7% are singletons. The same specimen was also included in a second study, on yellow fever vaccine responses in identical twins.

Sample: memory (CD45RO+) T cells sorted from blood. These receptors came from a young woman in good health.

Many counts were recorded for this clonotype. CDR3: CASRGGTSGNTIYF. The CDR3, as DNA: TGTGCCAGCAGAGGCGGGACATCTGGAAACACCATATATTTT. The V gene is TRBV12-3 or TRBV12-4, the J gene TRBJ1-3; a possible D gene is TRBD1 (6 bases). The V and J ends lost 6 bases and 1 base respectively, with 10 bases between them. This CDR3 spans 14 amino acids.

Ten or more counts support this clonotype. The chain carries TRBV5-1 and TRBJ2-4; maybe TRBD2 (5 bases). V lost 2 bases, J lost 6 bases, and 9 bases lay in between. Germline CDR1 reads SGHRS; CDR2 reads YFSETQ. This CDR3 spans 13 amino acids. CDR3 protein: CASSFEGGNIQYF. In DNA, the CDR3 is TGCGCCAGCAGCTTTGAAGGAGGAAACATTCAGTACTTC.

The table lists this clonotype with many counts. The V and J genes are TRBV7-2 and TRBJ2-7, with D possibly being TRBD2 (6 bases). V lost 4 bases and J 11 bases, leaving 18 bases between the germline ends. The CDR3 extends over 13 amino acids. Germline V gene lookup returns CDR1 SGHTA and CDR2 FQGNSA. DNA of the CDR3: TGTGCCAGCAGCTCCTCATTAGCTTGGGAGGAGTACTTC. Its protein is CASSSSLAWEEYF.

The rearrangement links TRBV7-2 to TRBJ2-5; tentatively, D is TRBD1 (6 bases). Germline CDR1 is SGHTA and CDR2 is FQGNSA. This CDR3 region has 16 residues. Trimming left V 5 bases short and J 2 bases short, with 18 bases between. CDR3: CASSPQDSVPQETQYF. CDR3 nucleotide sequence: TGTGCCAGCAGCCCCCAGGACAGCGTCCCACAAGAGACCCAGTACTTC. Full variable domain (remainder filled in from reference TRBV7-2 and TRBJ2-5): GAGVSQSPSNKVTEKGKDVELRCDPISGHTALYWYRQSLGQGLEFLIYFQGNSAPDKSGLPSDRFSAERTGGSVSTLTIQRTQQEDSAVYLCASSPQDSVPQETQYFGPGTRLLVL.

This clonotype was observed many times. This sequence joins TRBV28 and TRBJ2-3; 7 bases map to TRBD1. Germline CDR1 is MDHEN and CDR2 is SYDVKM. V gave up 3 bases and J gave up 4 bases; unmatched junction bases: 1. The CDR3 totals 13 residues. The DNA for the CDR3 is TGTGCCAGCAGTTTGACAGGGCCAGATACGCAGTATTTT. This translates into CASSLTGPDTQYF.

This clonotype was observed a handful of times. The V and J genes are TRBV2 and TRBJ2-1, with 8 bases that match TRBD2. Germline lookup yields CDR1 SNHLY and CDR2 FYNNEI. The CDR3 has 15 amino acids. The V segment lost 4 bases and the J segment 1 base; nucleotides outside the gene matches: 3. Here the CDR3 DNA reads TGTGCCAGCAGTGCTAGCGGGCCTTCCTACAATGAGCAGTTCTTC. It encodes CASSASGPSYNEQFF. The whole variable domain, filled in from reference TRBV2 and TRBJ2-1, reads EPEVTQTPSHQVTQMGQEVILRCVPISNHLYFYWYRQILGQKVEFLVSFYNNEISEKSEIFDDQFSVERPDGSNFTLKIRSTKLEDSAMYFCASSASGPSYNEQFFGPGTRLTVL.